This TCR beta chain was sequenced for a study of T cells in localized non-small cell lung cancer. Study-wide results and caveats: Tumor showed lower T cell clonality than uninvolved adjacent lung, where it was highest. A single tumor region was sequenced, leaving heterogeneity possible.

Profiling relied on immunoSEQ multiplex PCR, and the TCRdb table lists in-frame clones only, not all of them. The sample shows fewer than 20,000 clones, 90% of them seen only once. The CDR3 is 16 residues long. CDR1 and CDR2 (germline): MDHEN, SYDVKM. After removal of 3 bases from V and 2 bases from J, the junction contained 5 bases not matched to a gene. This clone is a singleton in its sample. Its antigen remains unknown. The clonotype originates from a woman aged 40-70 years with stage III lung adenocarcinoma. The source was peripheral blood mononuclear cells, collected before any cancer treatment. The rearrangement joins TRBV28 to TRBJ1-1; TRBD1 matches 11 bases. The CDR3: CASSFWTGGRNTEAFF. CDR3 nucleotides: TGTGCCAGCAGTTTCTGGACAGGGGGCAGAAACACTGAAGCTTTCTTT.